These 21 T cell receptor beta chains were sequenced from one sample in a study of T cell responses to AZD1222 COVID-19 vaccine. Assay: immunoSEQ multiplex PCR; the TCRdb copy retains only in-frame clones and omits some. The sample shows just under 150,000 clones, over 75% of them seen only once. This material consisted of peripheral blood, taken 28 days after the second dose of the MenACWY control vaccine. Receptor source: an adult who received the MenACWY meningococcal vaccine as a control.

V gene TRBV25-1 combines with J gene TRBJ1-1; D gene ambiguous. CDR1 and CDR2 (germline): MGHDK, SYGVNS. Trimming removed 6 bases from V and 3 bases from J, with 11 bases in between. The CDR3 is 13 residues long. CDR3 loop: CASSVSEDTEAFF. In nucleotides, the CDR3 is TGTGCCAGCAGCGTGTCAGAAGACACTGAAGCTTTCTTT.

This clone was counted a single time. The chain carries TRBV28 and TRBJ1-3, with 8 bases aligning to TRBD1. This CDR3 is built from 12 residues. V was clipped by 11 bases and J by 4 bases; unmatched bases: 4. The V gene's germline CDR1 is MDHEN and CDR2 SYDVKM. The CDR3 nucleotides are TGTGCCGCCCGACAGGGGGGAAACACCATATATTTT. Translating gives CAARQGGNTIYF.

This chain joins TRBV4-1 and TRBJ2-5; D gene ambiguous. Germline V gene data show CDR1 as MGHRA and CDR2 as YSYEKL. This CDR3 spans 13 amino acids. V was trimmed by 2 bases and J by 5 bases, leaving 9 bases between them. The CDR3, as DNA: TGCGCCAGCAGCCAATGGGGTTGGGAGACCCAGTACTTC. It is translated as CASSQWGWETQYF.

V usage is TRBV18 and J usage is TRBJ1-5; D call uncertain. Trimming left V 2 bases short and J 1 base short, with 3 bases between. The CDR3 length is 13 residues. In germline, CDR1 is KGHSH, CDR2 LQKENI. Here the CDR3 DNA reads TGTGCCAGCTCACCAAGCAGCAATCAGCCCCAGCATTTT. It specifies CASSPSSNQPQHF.

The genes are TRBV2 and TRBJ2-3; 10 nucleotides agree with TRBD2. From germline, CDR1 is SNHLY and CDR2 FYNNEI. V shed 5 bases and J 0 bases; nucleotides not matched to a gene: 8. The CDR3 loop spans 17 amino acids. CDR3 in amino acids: CASSPRLAGSSTDTQYF. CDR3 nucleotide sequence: TGTGCCAGCAGTCCCCGACTAGCGGGTTCTAGCACAGATACGCAGTATTTT.

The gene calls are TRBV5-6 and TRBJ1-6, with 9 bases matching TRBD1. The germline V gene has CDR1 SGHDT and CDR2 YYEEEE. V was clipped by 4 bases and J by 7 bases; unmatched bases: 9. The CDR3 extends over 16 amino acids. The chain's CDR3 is CASSAQGAQRNSPLHF. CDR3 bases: TGTGCCAGCAGCGCACAGGGGGCGCAAAGGAATTCACCCCTCCACTTT.

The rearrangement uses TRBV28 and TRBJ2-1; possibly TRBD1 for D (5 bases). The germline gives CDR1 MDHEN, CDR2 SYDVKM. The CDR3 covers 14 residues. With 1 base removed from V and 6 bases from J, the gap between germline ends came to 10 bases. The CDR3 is CASSLLGLLNEQFF. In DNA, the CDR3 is TGTGCCAGCAGTTTATTGGGGCTTCTCAATGAGCAGTTCTTC.

CDR3 in amino acids: CASSLSVRSSYNEQFF. For the CDR3, the DNA is TGTGCCAGCAGTTTATCGGTCAGGAGCTCCTACAATGAGCAGTTCTTC. The chain recombines TRBV27 with TRBJ2-1; D not resolved. The CDR3 has 16 amino acids. Germline lookup yields CDR1 MNHEY and CDR2 SMNVEV (reference sequence). The V end was cut by 0 bases, the J end by 0 bases, with 9 bases between.

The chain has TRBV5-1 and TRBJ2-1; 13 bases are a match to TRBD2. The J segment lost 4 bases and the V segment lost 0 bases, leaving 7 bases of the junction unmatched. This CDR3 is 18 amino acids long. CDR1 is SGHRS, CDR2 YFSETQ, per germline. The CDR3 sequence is CASSLAETSGGLYNEQFF. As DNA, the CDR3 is TGCGCCAGCAGCTTGGCCGAGACTAGCGGGGGGCTATACAATGAGCAGTTCTTC.

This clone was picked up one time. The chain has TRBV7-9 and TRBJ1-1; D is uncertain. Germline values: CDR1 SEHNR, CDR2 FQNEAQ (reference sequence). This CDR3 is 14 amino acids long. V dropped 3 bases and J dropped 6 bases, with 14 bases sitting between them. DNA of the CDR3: TGTGCCAGCAGCTTGGAGGGCATTTCATCTGAAGCTTTCTTT. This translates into CASSLEGISSEAFF.

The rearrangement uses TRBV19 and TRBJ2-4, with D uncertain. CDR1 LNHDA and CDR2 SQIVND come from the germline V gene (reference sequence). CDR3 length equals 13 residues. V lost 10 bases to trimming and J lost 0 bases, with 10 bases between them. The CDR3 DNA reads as TGTGCCACCCATGGCAGAGCCAAAAACATTCAGTACTTC. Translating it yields CATHGRAKNIQYF.

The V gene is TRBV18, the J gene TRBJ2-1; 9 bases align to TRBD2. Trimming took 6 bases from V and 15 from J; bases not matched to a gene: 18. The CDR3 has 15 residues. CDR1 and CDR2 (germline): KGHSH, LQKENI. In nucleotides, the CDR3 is TGTGCCAGCTCTCCCTCGGTAGCGGGGGCGACTCGGCGGTTCTTC. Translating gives CASSPSVAGATRRFF.

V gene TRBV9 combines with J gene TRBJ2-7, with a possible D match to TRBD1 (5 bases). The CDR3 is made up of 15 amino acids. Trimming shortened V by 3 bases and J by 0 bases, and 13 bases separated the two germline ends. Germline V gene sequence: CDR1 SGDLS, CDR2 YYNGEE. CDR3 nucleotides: TGTGCCAGCAGCGCGACAGCGAAATCCTCCTACGAGCAGTACTTC. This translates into CASSATAKSSYEQYF.

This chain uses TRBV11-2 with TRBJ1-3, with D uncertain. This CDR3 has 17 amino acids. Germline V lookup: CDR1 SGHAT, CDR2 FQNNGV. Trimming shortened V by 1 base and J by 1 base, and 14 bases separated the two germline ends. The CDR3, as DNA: TGTGCCAGCAGCTTAGCCTACCCCCCAGCTTCTGGAAACACCATATATTTT. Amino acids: CASSLAYPPASGNTIYF.

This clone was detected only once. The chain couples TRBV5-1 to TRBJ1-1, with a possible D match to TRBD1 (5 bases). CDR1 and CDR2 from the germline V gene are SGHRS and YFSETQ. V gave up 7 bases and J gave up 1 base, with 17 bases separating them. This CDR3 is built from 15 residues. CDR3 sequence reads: CASGGPGLGNTEAFF. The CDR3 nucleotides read TGCGCCAGCGGCGGGCCGGGACTGGGGAACACTGAAGCTTTCTTT.

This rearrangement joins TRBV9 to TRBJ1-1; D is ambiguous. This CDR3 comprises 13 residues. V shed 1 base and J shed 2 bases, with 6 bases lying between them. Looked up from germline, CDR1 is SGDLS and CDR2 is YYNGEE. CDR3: CASSVFANTEAFF. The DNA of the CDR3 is TGTGCCAGCAGCGTATTCGCTAACACTGAAGCTTTCTTT.

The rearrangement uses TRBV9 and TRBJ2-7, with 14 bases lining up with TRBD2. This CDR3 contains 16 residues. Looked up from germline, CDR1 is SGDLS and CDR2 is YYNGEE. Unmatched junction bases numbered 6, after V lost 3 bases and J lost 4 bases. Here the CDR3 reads CASSAGLAGELYEQYF. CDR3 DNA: TGTGCCAGCAGCGCGGGACTAGCGGGAGAGTTATACGAGCAGTACTTC.

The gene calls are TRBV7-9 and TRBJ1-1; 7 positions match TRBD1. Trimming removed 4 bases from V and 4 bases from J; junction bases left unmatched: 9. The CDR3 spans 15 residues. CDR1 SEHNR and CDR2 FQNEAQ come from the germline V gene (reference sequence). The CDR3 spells CASSSKTGIVTEAFF. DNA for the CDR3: TGTGCCAGCAGCTCTAAGACAGGGATTGTCACTGAAGCTTTCTTT.

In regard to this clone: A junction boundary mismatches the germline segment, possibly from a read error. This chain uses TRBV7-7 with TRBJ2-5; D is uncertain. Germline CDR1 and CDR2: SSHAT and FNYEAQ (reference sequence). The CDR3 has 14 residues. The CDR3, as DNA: TGTGCTAGCAGCTTAGGGCCTGGTGTCGAGACCCAGTACTTC. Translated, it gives CASSLGPGVETQYF.

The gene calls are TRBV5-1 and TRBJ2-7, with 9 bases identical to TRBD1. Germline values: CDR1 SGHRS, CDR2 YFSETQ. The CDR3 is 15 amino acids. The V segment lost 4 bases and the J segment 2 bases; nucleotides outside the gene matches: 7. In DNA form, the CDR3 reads TGCGCCAGCAGCCCGGGGACAGGGCCAGCCTACGAGCAGTACTTC. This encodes CASSPGTGPAYEQYF.

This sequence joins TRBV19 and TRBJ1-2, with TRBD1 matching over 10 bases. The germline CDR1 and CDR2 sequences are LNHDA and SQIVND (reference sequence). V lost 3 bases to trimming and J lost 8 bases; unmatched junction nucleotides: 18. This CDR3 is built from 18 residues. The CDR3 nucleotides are TGTGCCAGTAGTATCCCCGGGACAGGGGCTTCTCGTCCGGGGGGCTACACCTTC. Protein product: CASSIPGTGASRPGGYTF.